The 26 T cell receptor beta chains presented below share a single source sample, sequenced in a study of cytomegalovirus exposure and HLA in healthy donors (dated 2017 in TCRdb). The library came from the immunoSEQ multiplex PCR assay. For the multiplex PCR, a mixture combining 60 forward primers for TCR Vbeta segments and 13 reverse primers for TCR Jbeta segments was used. TCRdb retrieved this table from immuneACCESS and kept in-frame rearrangements only. Not all clones are present; in checked studies, unresolved V genes account for under half, and no reason is known for the remainder. Within this sample are about 110,000 clones, with 76% of them counted one time only. Around an eighth of the sample is held by the ten biggest clonotypes. The sequencing input was PBMCs. These receptors were collected from a man younger than 40 in good health and CMV-seropositive.

V and J are TRBV4-3 and TRBJ1-1; unclear D gene. V shed 3 bases and J shed 0 bases, with 14 bases lying between them. Germline loops: CDR1 LGHNA, CDR2 YSLEER. The CDR3 runs 16 residues. CDR3 region: CASSHWRRSLNTEAFF. The CDR3, as DNA: TGCGCCAGCAGCCACTGGAGGAGGAGCCTGAACACTGAAGCTTTCTTT.

The genes are TRBV10-3 and TRBJ1-1, with 9 bases identical to TRBD1. Germline V gives CDR1 ENHRY, CDR2 SYGVKD. The CDR3 consists of 15 residues. The junction had 5 bases not matched to a gene; V was cut back by 3 bases and J by 3 bases. This chain's CDR3 is CAISEQGAKDTEAFF. CDR3 coding DNA: TGTGCCATCAGTGAACAGGGGGCGAAGGACACTGAAGCTTTCTTT.

The chain couples TRBV9 to TRBJ2-1, with 10 bases lining up with TRBD2. The CDR3 sequence is 18 residues long. Germline values: CDR1 SGDLS, CDR2 YYNGEE. Trimming at V came to 0 bases and at J to 7 bases, leaving 13 bases not matched to a gene. In nucleotides, the CDR3 is TGTGCCAGCAGCGTAGGCGGCTTAGGGACTAGCGTCCTGAATGAGCAGTTCTTC. This gives the protein CASSVGGLGTSVLNEQFF.

Worth noting for this clone: The identical CDR3 is also encoded by other nucleotide sequences in the sample. The rearrangement joins TRBV7-2 to TRBJ2-2; D possibly corresponds to TRBD2 (5 bases). Germline CDR1 reads SGHTA; CDR2 reads FQGNSA. The CDR3 contains 13 residues. Trimming took off 4 bases at V and 5 bases at J, with 8 bases between the two ends. The CDR3: CASSSLATGELFF. CDR3 nucleotides: TGTGCCAGCAGCTCTCTAGCAACCGGGGAGCTGTTTTTT.

The CDR3 protein is CASSLKVSGGGYEQYF. CDR3 DNA sequence: TGTGCCAGCAGTTTAAAGGTTTCGGGGGGCGGATACGAGCAGTACTTC. This rearrangement joins TRBV27 to TRBJ2-7; a weak D match, TRBD2 (7 bases). Germline V gene data show CDR1 as MNHEY and CDR2 as SMNVEV (reference sequence). Trimming stripped 2 bases from V and 4 bases from J, with 18 bases between. The CDR3 runs 16 residues.

The chain recombines TRBV7-3 with TRBJ2-2; no firm D call. CDR1 and CDR2 (germline): SGHTA, FQGTGA. V dropped 3 bases and J dropped 5 bases, with 4 bases sitting between them. The CDR3 has 12 amino acids. The CDR3 DNA follows: TGTGCCAGCAGCTTCGGTACCGGGGAGCTGTTTTTT. Translation: CASSFGTGELFF. The entire variable domain, with the rest obtained from reference TRBV7-3 and TRBJ2-2, is as follows: GAGVSQTPSNKVTEKGKYVELRCDPISGHTALYWYRQSLGQGPEFLIYFQGTGAADDSGLPNDRFFAVRPEGSVSTLKIQRTERGDSAVYLCASSFGTGELFFGEGSRLTVL.

The genes are TRBV18 and TRBJ2-2, with D maybe TRBD1 (5 bases). The CDR3 extends over 13 amino acids. Per the germline V gene, CDR1 is KGHSH and CDR2 is LQKENI. Deletions cut 2 bases from V and 5 bases from J, with 6 bases between. CDR3 in amino acids: CASSPRGTGELFF. In DNA form, the CDR3 reads TGTGCCAGCTCACCAAGGGGAACCGGGGAGCTGTTTTTT.

This clone has just a few counts. The J gene is TRBJ2-7, the V gene TRBV7-9; 8 bases match TRBD1. The CDR3 sequence is 14 residues long. Germline V gene lookup returns CDR1 SEHNR and CDR2 FQNEAQ (reference sequence). Trimming at V came to 3 bases and at J to 7 bases, leaving 8 bases not matched to a gene. The CDR3 DNA reads TGTGCCAGCAGCTTGACAGGGGAGCTGGGGGAGCAGTACTTC. Amino acid sequence: CASSLTGELGEQYF.

The J gene is TRBJ2-5, the V gene TRBV5-6; tentatively, D is TRBD2 (6 bases). Per the germline V gene, CDR1 is SGHDT and CDR2 is YYEEEE. V was pared by 2 bases and J by 4 bases, with 9 bases between. The CDR3 is 13 amino acids. The CDR3, as DNA: TGTGCCAGCAGCTTATGGGGAGGAGAGACCCAGTACTTC. Translation: CASSLWGGETQYF. Complete variable domain (other parts from reference TRBV5-6 and TRBJ2-5): DAGVTQSPTHLIKTRGQQVTLRCSPKSGHDTVSWYQQALGQGPQFIFQYYEEEERQRGNFPDRFSGHQFPNYSSELNVNALLLGDSALYLCASSLWGGETQYFGPGTRLLVL.

This clone came up a few times. V gene TRBV7-9 combines with J gene TRBJ2-7, with TRBD1 identical over 7 bases. CDR1 and CDR2 from the germline V gene are SEHNR and FQNEAQ (reference sequence). This CDR3 is 13 amino acids long. The V and J ends lost 5 bases and 3 bases, in that order; junction bases with no gene match: 4. CDR3 sequence: CASSHRQGYEQYF. As DNA, the CDR3 is TGTGCCAGCAGCCACCGACAGGGCTACGAGCAGTACTTC.

CDR3 sequence reads: CASSEATGSRYGYTF. The CDR3 DNA is TGTGCCAGCAGTGAAGCGACAGGGTCGCGCTATGGCTACACCTTC. This chain uses TRBV2 with TRBJ1-2; 7 nucleotides match TRBD1. Per germline, CDR1 SNHLY and CDR2 FYNNEI. V shed 0 bases, J shed 4 bases, and the junction held 5 bases outside the gene matches. CDR3 length: 15 amino acids.

This clone was found once. The rearrangement links TRBV16 to TRBJ2-1, with D possibly TRBD1 on 6 matching bases. The CDR3 totals 15 residues. The germline V gene encodes CDR1 KGHSY and CDR2 FQNENV. The V gene lost 3 bases and the J gene lost 7 bases, with 16 bases spanning the gap. CDR3: CASSQSRAGANEQFF. The CDR3 bases are TGTGCCAGCAGCCAGTCCCGGGCAGGGGCGAATGAGCAGTTCTTC.

The chain uses TRBV4-1 and TRBJ1-1; TRBD1 matches at 9 bases. V lost 0 bases to trimming and J lost 4 bases; unmatched junction nucleotides: 3. The V gene's germline CDR1 is MGHRA and CDR2 YSYEKL. The CDR3 loop spans 15 amino acids. CDR3 sequence: CASSQDRDRVTEAFF. The CDR3 nucleotides are TGCGCCAGCAGCCAAGATAGGGACAGGGTCACTGAAGCTTTCTTT.

The rearrangement uses TRBV7-9 and TRBJ2-5; 14 bases line up with TRBD2. This CDR3 comprises 15 residues. CDR1 SEHNR and CDR2 FQNEAQ come from the germline V gene (reference sequence). With V trimmed by 1 base and J by 5 bases, 0 bases remained unmatched. The CDR3 loop reads CASSLGTSGGETQYF. CDR3 in DNA: TGTGCCAGCAGCTTAGGGACTAGCGGGGGGGAGACCCAGTACTTC.

This chain links TRBV11-2 with TRBJ1-1, with TRBD1 identical over 8 bases. V was clipped by 3 bases and J by 9 bases; unmatched bases: 18. The CDR3 is made up of 17 amino acids. CDR1 is SGHAT and CDR2 is FQNNGV in the germline V gene. CDR3 sequence: CASSLYWDRYLGDKAFF. CDR3 coding DNA: TGTGCCAGCAGCTTGTATTGGGACAGGTATTTGGGAGACAAAGCTTTCTTT.

The chain recombines TRBV30 with TRBJ1-2; perhaps TRBD1 as D (5 bases). This CDR3 has 12 residues. The germline V gene has CDR1 GTSNPN and CDR2 SVGIG (reference sequence). Trimming took 4 bases from V and 4 from J, leaving 10 bases between them. The CDR3 here is CAWNDGGYGYTF. As DNA, the CDR3 is TGTGCCTGGAACGACGGGGGCTATGGCTACACCTTC. The variable domain in full, completed from reference TRBV30 and TRBJ1-2, reads SQTIHQWPATLVQPVGSPLSLECTVEGTSNPNLYWYRQAAGRGLQLLFYSVGIGQISSEVPQNLSASRPQDRQFILSSKKLLLSDSGFYLCAWNDGGYGYTFGSGTRLTVV.

V and J are TRBV7-9 and TRBJ2-2, with unresolved D. Germline V gene sequence: CDR1 SEHNR, CDR2 FQNEAQ (reference sequence). Trimming removed 5 bases from V and 6 bases from J, with 16 bases in between. The CDR3 has 15 residues. This CDR3 reads CASSQAKFDAGELFF. The CDR3 DNA sequence: TGTGCCAGCAGCCAGGCGAAGTTTGACGCCGGGGAGCTGTTTTTT.

The rearrangement links TRBV15 to TRBJ1-2, with D maybe TRBD1 (5 bases). Trimming left V 1 base short and J 4 bases short, with 10 bases between. Per germline, CDR1 LNHNV and CDR2 YYDKDF (reference sequence). The CDR3 consists of 14 residues. The CDR3 bases are TGTGCCACCAGCAGAGGGGCCGGGGGCTATGGCTACACCTTC. Translated: CATSRGAGGYGYTF.

The chain joins TRBV18 to TRBJ1-6; possibly TRBD1 for D (5 bases). CDR1 is KGHSH, CDR2 LQKENI, per germline. Between the trimmed V and J ends, which lost 2 bases and 0 bases, there was a span of 20 bases. The CDR3 consists of 20 residues. Written as DNA, the CDR3 is TGTGCCAGCTCACCAATCGGGCCAGGGTCCCAGAGCTCCTATAATTCACCCCTCCACTTT. It is translated as CASSPIGPGSQSSYNSPLHF.

This chain connects TRBV4-2 to TRBJ2-7; 8 nucleotides align to TRBD2. The junction had 7 bases not matched to a gene; V was cut back by 1 base and J by 2 bases. This CDR3 is 16 amino acids long. Germline CDR1 LGHNA, CDR2 YNFKEQ. Written as DNA, the CDR3 is TGTGCCAGCAGCCAAGCGGATGGCGGGGGGCCCTACGAGCAGTACTTC. It is translated as CASSQADGGGPYEQYF.

V gene TRBV4-3 combines with J gene TRBJ2-3; TRBD2 matches 8 bases. Losses at the gene ends were 0 bases for V and 0 bases for J; bases not matched to a gene: 8. The CDR3 is made up of 18 amino acids. CDR1 is LGHNA, CDR2 YSLEER, per germline. CDR3 nucleotide sequence: TGCGCCAGCAGCCAAGAGGAAGCGGGGGCCTCTAGCACAGATACGCAGTATTTT. As protein: CASSQEEAGASSTDTQYF.

The chain links TRBV18 to TRBJ2-2, with D unresolved. Germline loops: CDR1 KGHSH, CDR2 LQKENI. The CDR3 consists of 14 residues. Trimming cost V 2 bases and J 1 base, with 5 bases left between them. DNA of the CDR3: TGTGCCAGCTCACCAATCGGGAACACCGGGGAGCTGTTTTTT. Translated, it gives CASSPIGNTGELFF.

This clone was seen more than once but under ten times. Different DNA sequences within this sample yield the same CDR3. This rearrangement joins TRBV5-6 to TRBJ1-4, with 8 nucleotides matching TRBD1. CDR1 is SGHDT and CDR2 is YYEEEE in the germline V gene. CDR3 length equals 15 residues. Trimming at V came to 4 bases and at J to 8 bases, leaving 10 bases not matched to a gene. CDR3 sequence (DNA): TGTGCCAGCAGCCTTGTTGGCACAGGGGGAGAAAAACTGTTTTTT. Translated, it gives CASSLVGTGGEKLFF.

This chain joins TRBV30 and TRBJ2-3; 8 bases agree with TRBD2. CDR3 length equals 15 residues. J was trimmed by 5 bases and V by 0 bases; bases with no gene match: 7. CDR1 and CDR2 (germline): GTSNPN, SVGIG (reference sequence). The CDR3 nucleotides read TGTGCCTGGAGTGTACGGCGGGGGGCCGGAGATACGCAGTATTTT. Protein: CAWSVRRGAGDTQYF. The full variable domain, its missing parts supplied by reference TRBV30 and TRBJ2-3, is SQTIHQWPATLVQPVGSPLSLECTVEGTSNPNLYWYRQAAGRGLQLLFYSVGIGQISSEVPQNLSASRPQDRQFILSSKKLLLSDSGFYLCAWSVRRGAGDTQYFGPGTRLTVL.

With respect to this clone: Other DNA sequences of this sample code for an identical CDR3. CDR3 protein: CASSPGQGVYEQYF. CDR3 nucleotides: TGTGCCAGCAGCCCAGGACAGGGAGTCTACGAGCAGTACTTC. The V and J genes are TRBV6-5 and TRBJ2-7, with 8 bases aligning to TRBD1. CDR1 MNHEY and CDR2 SVGAGI come from the germline V gene. V lost 6 bases to trimming and J lost 3 bases; unmatched junction nucleotides: 7. The CDR3 is 14 residues long.

The V and J genes are TRBV27 and TRBJ2-7, with D possibly TRBD2 on 7 matching bases. Germline CDR1 is MNHEY and CDR2 is SMNVEV (reference sequence). There are 15 residues in the CDR3. V lost 5 bases and J 2 bases, leaving 16 bases between the germline ends. CDR3 sequence (DNA): TGTGCCAGCAGTCCAAATGGGGGGGCAGCCTACGAGCAGTACTTC. This codes for CASSPNGGAAYEQYF.